This TCR beta chain was sequenced in a study of T-cell reconstitution after alpha-beta-depleted transplantation in children. This clonotype was seen more than once but under ten times. Preparation of the TCRbeta library involved a method that used unique molecular identifiers. MiXCR, run by TCRdb on the PCR reads, gives a single entry per CDR3 protein. The profile shows just under 250,000 distinct CDR3 sequences, about 25% of them singletons. Germline V gene sequence: CDR1 SGHTA, CDR2 FQGTGA. CDR3 length: 14 amino acids. With 7 bases clipped from V and 4 bases from J, the junction kept 5 bases outside the gene matches.

The chain carries TRBV7-3 and TRBJ2-3; 10 positions match TRBD2. This specimen consisted of PBMCs, obtained before TCRalphabeta/CD19-depleted stem cell transplant. This clonotype was obtained from a girl aged 2-10 years with Fanconi anemia, due to receive a stem cell transplant. The DNA of the CDR3 is TGTGCCAGCAAAACTAGCGGGACTTCAGATACGCAGTATTTT. Its protein is CASKTSGTSDTQYF.